Listed here is a single T cell receptor (beta chain). The primer mix had 60 Vbeta and 13 Jbeta primers. The table came from immunoSEQ multiplex PCR; TCRdb's copy has only in-frame clones and leaves some out. This table has over 150,000 clones, about 79% appearing once. This specimen belongs to a study of cytomegalovirus exposure and HLA in healthy donors. This CDR3 contains 14 residues. Germline-derived CDR1 and CDR2 are LGHNA and YSLEER. Trimming removed 6 bases at V and 0 bases at J, with 10 bases between. The receptor's source is a boy younger than 10 in good health and CMV-seronegative. Sequenced material: PBMCs. The chain uses TRBV4-3 and TRBJ2-3; weak D call: TRBD1 (5 bases). The CDR3 reads CASRRGLSTDTQYF. For the CDR3, the DNA is TGCGCCAGCAGAAGGGGCTTGAGCACAGATACGCAGTATTTT.